Below, 4 T cell receptor beta chains from the same sample are listed, as sequenced in a study of shared clonotypes between healthy human individuals. Selected positively for CCR7 and CD45RO-negative, naive CD8 cells excluded terminally differentiated effector memory CD45RA+ cells. Here immunoSEQ multiplex PCR was the method, and the copy in TCRdb shows in-frame clones only, minus some. This table has millions of clones, about 93% appearing once. Sequenced sample: naive CD8+ T cells from PBMCs. The receptors shown here come from a man aged 18 to 30 in good health. Some clones in this sample may be carry-over from other donors' samples.

J is TRBJ1-1 and V is TRBV7-2; maybe TRBD1 (6 bases). V lost 2 bases and J lost 2, with 12 bases in between. CDR1 SGHTA and CDR2 FQGNSA come from the germline V gene. The CDR3 extends over 15 amino acids. Written as DNA, the CDR3 is TGTGCCAGCAGCTTATCCGGGGGGCCCAACACTGAAGCTTTCTTT. Its translation: CASSLSGGPNTEAFF.

The rearrangement uses TRBV27 and TRBJ2-7; 8 nucleotides line up with TRBD2. The CDR3 runs to 16 residues. Germline V gene lookup returns CDR1 MNHEY and CDR2 SMNVEV (reference sequence). V lost 4 bases, J lost 3 bases, and 11 bases stayed unmatched. The CDR3 loop reads CASSYSAGGFVYEQYF. CDR3 in DNA: TGTGCCAGCAGTTATTCCGCGGGGGGCTTTGTCTACGAGCAGTACTTC.

This sequence joins TRBV7-9 and TRBJ2-3, with TRBD2 as a possible D gene (5 bases). This CDR3 has 13 amino acids. Trimming left V 5 bases short and J 1 base short, with 7 bases between. Germline CDR1 and CDR2: SEHNR and FQNEAQ (reference sequence). CDR3 nucleotide sequence: TGTGCCAGCAGCCCCGGGGGCACAGATACGCAGTATTTT. It is translated as CASSPGGTDTQYF.

The V call is TRBV10-3, the J call TRBJ1-4; D perhaps matches TRBD1 (5 bases). V shed 2 bases and J shed 8 bases, with 9 bases lying between them. The germline gives CDR1 ENHRY, CDR2 SYGVKD. The length of the CDR3 is 13 residues. The CDR3 sequence: CAISETGREKLFF. CDR3 coding DNA: TGTGCCATCAGTGAGACGGGGCGCGAAAAACTGTTTTTT.